A selection of T cell receptor beta chains follows, all from one sample in a study of OX40 agonist ivuxolimab in advanced cancers. Using immunoSEQ multiplex PCR, the repertoire was profiled, and TCRdb retains in-frame clones only, with some absent. The sample consists of about 68,000 clones, around 83% of them appearing once. Specimen: CD4+ or CD8+ T cells sorted from blood, collected in a trial of the OX40 agonist ivuxolimab. Receptors originate from an adult with an advanced solid tumor such as melanoma, head and neck, liver or kidney cancer. The CDR3 runs from the conserved cysteine through the conserved F or W. The D gene is left open where the match is weak. Some rows mark clone size as missing; the rest say once, few, many or name a class of expanded clone.

j_gene: TRBJ1-2; abundance: NA; v_gene: TRBV7-2; d_gene: TRBD1; CDR3nt: TGTGCCAGCAGCTTGGACAGGGGGAACTATGGCTACACCTTC; CDR3aa: CASSLDRGNYGYTF
j_gene: TRBJ1-4; abundance: many; v_gene: TRBV29-1; d_gene: NA; CDR3nt: TGCAGCGTTGTCCATGGAGGAGCCGAAAAACTGTTTTTT; CDR3aa: CSVVHGGAEKLFF
j_gene: TRBJ1-3; abundance: NA; v_gene: TRBV4-2; d_gene: NA; CDR3nt: TGTGCCAGCAGCCCCCCCTACTGTACTCGCAGGGTTAAAAGCTCTGGAAACACCATATATTTT; CDR3aa: CASSPPYCTRRVKSSGNTIYF
j_gene: TRBJ1-1; abundance: NA; v_gene: TRBV27; d_gene: NA; CDR3nt: TGTGCCAGCAGTTCCATACAGGGTAATGGTAGGAGGGCTTTCTTT; CDR3aa: CASSSIQGNGRRAFF
j_gene: TRBJ2-6; abundance: NA; v_gene: TRBV5-6; d_gene: NA; CDR3nt: TGTGCCAGCAGCTCAAGAGACTCTGGGGCCAACGTCCTGACTTTC; CDR3aa: CASSSRDSGANVLTF
j_gene: TRBJ1-2; abundance: once; v_gene: TRBV2; d_gene: NA; CDR3nt: TGTGCCAGCAGTTTCACAGGGTACTATGGCTACACCTTC; CDR3aa: CASSFTGYYGYTF
j_gene: TRBJ2-2; abundance: NA; v_gene: TRBV10-3; d_gene: NA; CDR3nt: TGTGCCATCAGTGGTCTGAACACCGGGGAGCTGTTTTTT; CDR3aa: CAISGLNTGELFF
j_gene: TRBJ1-2; abundance: once; v_gene: TRBV4-1; d_gene: NA; CDR3nt: TGCGCCAGCAGCCAAGGGGGCAGGGGACAAAACTATGGCTACACCTTC; CDR3aa: CASSQGGRGQNYGYTF
j_gene: TRBJ2-1; abundance: NA; v_gene: TRBV9; d_gene: TRBD2; CDR3nt: TGTGCCAGCAGCCCCGGGGGGGGCTCCTACAATGAGCAGTTCTTC; CDR3aa: CASSPGGGSYNEQFF
j_gene: TRBJ2-7; abundance: NA; v_gene: TRBV7-8; d_gene: TRBD1; CDR3nt: TGTGCCAGCAGCCGTTTCGGGACAGGGGGCTACGAGCAGTACTTC; CDR3aa: CASSRFGTGGYEQYF
j_gene: TRBJ1-2; abundance: few; v_gene: TRBV19; d_gene: NA; CDR3nt: TGTGCCAGTAAAGAACGGGCTAACTATGGCTACACCTTC; CDR3aa: CASKERANYGYTF
j_gene: TRBJ2-3; abundance: NA; v_gene: TRBV6-6; d_gene: NA; CDR3nt: TGTGCCAGCAGTTACTCGACGGGGGCAGATACGCAGTATTTT; CDR3aa: CASSYSTGADTQYF
j_gene: TRBJ1-2; abundance: medium-sized; v_gene: TRBV30; d_gene: TRBD1; CDR3nt: TGTGCCTGGAGTGTACAGACAGGGAGGGGCTATGGCTACACCTTC; CDR3aa: CAWSVQTGRGYGYTF
j_gene: TRBJ2-7; abundance: NA; v_gene: TRBV14; d_gene: TRBD1; CDR3nt: TGTGCCAGCAGCCCTCTGGACAGGGGCTCCTACGAGCAGTACTTC; CDR3aa: CASSPLDRGSYEQYF
j_gene: TRBJ1-4; abundance: once; v_gene: TRBV7-9; d_gene: NA; CDR3nt: TGTGCCAGCAGCTTAAGTCAGTCGCTGCGTGAAAAACTGTTTTTT; CDR3aa: CASSLSQSLREKLFF
j_gene: TRBJ2-7; abundance: once; v_gene: TRBV7-9; d_gene: NA; CDR3nt: TGTGCCAGCAGCCCCGCTGGAGGGAATCTGGCGTACTTC; CDR3aa: CASSPAGGNLAYF
j_gene: TRBJ2-4; abundance: NA; v_gene: TRBV11-2; d_gene: NA; CDR3nt: TGTGCCAGCAGCTCAGAGGGGGGGGTAAACATTCAGTACTTC; CDR3aa: CASSSEGGVNIQYF
j_gene: TRBJ2-1; abundance: few; v_gene: TRBV6-1; d_gene: NA; CDR3nt: TGTGCCAGCAGGGAGGGTCGGGGAACCTACAATGAGCAGTTCTTC; CDR3aa: CASREGRGTYNEQFF
j_gene: TRBJ1-3; abundance: few; v_gene: TRBV18; d_gene: NA; CDR3nt: TGTGCCAGCTCACCACCCCCCGGGGGAAACACCATATATTTT; CDR3aa: CASSPPPGGNTIYF
j_gene: TRBJ2-7; abundance: NA; v_gene: TRBV7-9; d_gene: TRBD1; CDR3nt: TGTGCCAGCAGCTTATTCCTCCTAGGACAGGGAAGGGAGCAGTACTTC; CDR3aa: CASSLFLLGQGREQYF
j_gene: TRBJ2-3; abundance: NA; v_gene: TRBV5-5; d_gene: TRBD2; CDR3nt: TGTGCCAGCAGCGGAGGACTAGCCCTTACGCAGTATTTT; CDR3aa: CASSGGLALTQYF
j_gene: TRBJ2-7; abundance: NA; v_gene: TRBV7-6; d_gene: TRBD2; CDR3nt: TGTGCCAGCAGCCCAGGCCAAAGCGGGGTACGGCACGAGCAGTACTTC; CDR3aa: CASSPGQSGVRHEQYF
j_gene: TRBJ1-2; abundance: NA; v_gene: TRBV6-5; d_gene: NA; CDR3nt: TGTGCCAGCAGTTCCCCCGGGGGGATCTATGGCTACACCTTC; CDR3aa: CASSSPGGIYGYTF